This T cell receptor beta chain was obtained from a study of T cells in Graves' hyperthyroidism and ophthalmopathy (dated by TCRdb to about 2019). Regarding the study in general: Peripheral blood was collected at initial diagnosis, before any treatment. To identify TCR V-J signatures that set the groups apart, the researchers used a discovery cohort of 90 to 100 patients, made up of around 40 with Graves' ophthalmopathy and about 55 with stable Graves' hyperthyroidism. Whether ophthalmopathy could be predicted prospectively was tested in an independent validation cohort made up of 18 hyperthyroidism patients plus 17 patients who later progressed to ophthalmopathy. The 100 or so discovery patients were randomly split 7:3 into training and test sets. In addition, the study compared T-cell repertoires in thyroid tissue and in blood from a handful of Graves' hyperthyroidism patients. After blood sampling, hyperthyroidism patients were treated with methimazole at a starting dose of 30 mg daily, and ophthalmopathy patients were treated with high-dose intravenous methylprednisolone. According to the paper, TCR Vbeta CDR3 sequencing was carried out on about 140 peripheral blood samples, which came from some 41 ophthalmopathy, under 85 hyperthyroidism and around 17 progressor patients.

In this sample, this clonotype turned up many times. It lacks a known antigen. No base quality values were provided; no much bigger clone lies one nucleotide off. The TCR beta CDR3 regions were amplified from the RNA transcripts. A first-round RT-PCR of the TCR CDR3 used the HTBI primer set with the Qiagen OneStep RT-PCR kit. Libraries were constructed in a second round of multiplex PCR, after which size selection and purification were carried out. Paired-end sequencing of the libraries was performed with 100 bp reads on an Illumina HiSeq2000. The study's own analysis went as follows. SOAPnuke was used to process the raw data, with reads discarded if the reads contained adapters or uncalled bases, had a mean Phred below 15, or lacked an exact constant-primer or identifier match. High-quality paired reads were merged using COPE v1.2.5, and each unique nucleotide sequence was defined as a clonotype. Clonotypes were aligned to IMGT TRBV, TRBD and TRBJ reference segments using MiTCR v1.1. Only V-J combinations with frequency above 0.0001, covering about 99% of repertoires, were analysed. A TCS score was defined as the ratio between F50 (clonal expansion) and ExV (chaos), using BLOSUM62-based TCRdist between CDR3 peptides within each V-J. Welch's t-statistics and random forest reduced around 550 V-J features to some 14, which were used in a naive Bayes classifier (R e1071). The public reads were quality trimmed at Q25 with fastp and then assembled into clones with MiXCR by TCRdb, keeping productive beta chains. Rows with one shared CDR3 protein collapse into an entry with the most common genes and DNA. Here the V and J calls rest on TCRdb's processing, not on the authors' analysis. The sample contains about 690,000 distinct CDR3 sequences, 15% to 20% of them found a single time. The top ten clones comprise about a sixth of the sample.

A patient counted as having stable Graves' hyperthyroidism if no progression to ophthalmopathy occurred over 18 months of follow-up. Hyperthyroidism patients were newly diagnosed, with disease duration under 2 months, and aged 18 to 65 years. The study excluded patients with uncontrolled infections, other autoimmune diseases, pregnancy or lactation. Diagnoses were based on clinical symptoms, serum thyroxine and TRAb, thyroid ultrasound and orbital computed tomography. PBMCs were separated from approximately 10 ml of fresh peripheral blood using Ficoll-Paque density gradient centrifugation. Trizol reagent was used to extract total RNA, and RNA quality was then checked on an Agilent 2100 Bioanalyzer. Points the paper makes about the study in general: Most expanded thyroid clonotypes (frequency above 0.001) were also detected in blood, a finding suggesting that blood repertoires may reflect thyroid immune responses. No statistical method was used to set the sample size in advance, and investigators knew the group allocation. A model built on a 13 V-J signature distinguished ophthalmopathy from stable hyperthyroidism, reaching 85% to 90% sensitivity and around 82% specificity in cross-validation and 80%/75% in testing. During validation, the model predicted progression to ophthalmopathy a median of approximately six months ahead of onset, with more than 55% sensitivity and around 73% specificity.

The junction shows trimming of 5 bases on V and 5 bases on J, and the gene matches do not reach 14 bases of it. The germline V gene specifies SGHVS as CDR1 and FQNEAQ as CDR2. CDR3 length: 16 amino acids, cysteine to phenylalanine. The retained sequence is limited to the CDR3, 48 bases, with the frame set at the first base. This clonotype was obtained from a man aged 50-59 years with Graves' hyperthyroidism. Sample: blood. The chain is assembled from TRBV7-8 and TRBJ1-1, and 7 junction bases match TRBD1. The nucleotide sequence is given as TGTGCCAGCAGCCCACCCCTTCGACAGGGCCTTACTGAAGCTTTCTTT. Its protein product is CASSPPLRQGLTEAFF.